These T cell receptor beta chains were read from a single sample in a study of blood T cell repertoires in COVID-19. TCRdb's copy holds only in-frame clones and misses some; the assay was immunoSEQ multiplex PCR. The table records about 220,000 clones, around three quarters of them present only once. What was sequenced was peripheral blood. These receptors all stem from an older woman with acute or convalescent COVID-19. The CDR3 runs from the conserved cysteine through the conserved F or W. D genes are given only for firm matches. A row's size may be missing; if present it is once, few, many or a size class.

clone_size	v_call	j_call	d_call	cdr3_nt	cdr3_aa
once	TRBV29-1	TRBJ1-2	TRBD1	TGCAGCCCCGAAGGGGAAGTTGGGACAGGGGCCGTTGTGGACTATGGCTACACCTTC	CSPEGEVGTGAVVDYGYTF
NA	TRBV7-2	TRBJ1-4	TRBD1	TGTGCCAGCAGCCTGAGACAGGGTGAGGAAAAACTGTTTTTT	CASSLRQGEEKLFF
once	TRBV5-6	TRBJ2-1	NA	TGTGCCAGCAGCCCCGAGGGTTCTTACAATGAGCAGTTCTTC	CASSPEGSYNEQFF
NA	TRBV30	TRBJ2-5	TRBD2	TGTGCCTGGAGTACTAGCGGGGGGGCCGTGGGGACCCAGTACTTC	CAWSTSGGAVGTQYF
NA	TRBV5-5	TRBJ1-6	NA	TGTGCCAGCAGCTTGTTGGCGGGGGCAGGTAATTCACCCCTCCACTTT	CASSLLAGAGNSPLHF
NA	TRBV7-2	TRBJ2-2	NA	TGTGCCAGCAGCGTAGATTGGGTCCACAGAAGCGGGGAGCTGTTTTTT	CASSVDWVHRSGELFF
NA	TRBV3-1/TRBV3-2	TRBJ2-7	NA	TGTGCCAGCAGCCTTATTTTAGCCTACGAGCAGTACTTC	CASSLILAYEQYF
NA	TRBV30	TRBJ2-3	TRBD1	TGTGCCTGGAGAAGGACAGGGCTCACAGATACGCAGTATTTT	CAWRRTGLTDTQYF
NA	TRBV6-5	TRBJ2-1	NA	TGTGCCAGCACGTTTGGGCTCAATGAGCAGTTCTTC	CASTFGLNEQFF
NA	TRBV5-1	TRBJ2-3	NA	TGCGCCAGCAGCTTGGGTCCGGCGGGATTGGGCACAGATACGCAGTATTTT	CASSLGPAGLGTDTQYF
NA	TRBV6-5	TRBJ2-3	NA	TGTGCCAGCAGTCCTCCCGGCGGGCGGGGAGATACGCAGTATTTT	CASSPPGGRGDTQYF
NA	TRBV6-5	TRBJ1-5	NA	TGTGCCACCGGGACTTCTCTTAATCAGCCCCAGCATTTT	CATGTSLNQPQHF
NA	TRBV7-9	TRBJ2-7	NA	TGTGCCAGCAGCTTCGGGGGTTCTTACGAGCAGTACTTC	CASSFGGSYEQYF
NA	TRBV30	TRBJ2-3	TRBD2	TGTGCCTGGAGTCCCCCCGGGACTATACATTTGGATACGCAGTATTTT	CAWSPPGTIHLDTQYF
NA	TRBV10-3	TRBJ2-7	TRBD2	TGTGCCATCAGTGAGTCTCCTAGCGGGGTTTTGGCCTACGAGCAGTACTTC	CAISESPSGVLAYEQYF
NA	TRBV24-1	TRBJ2-7	TRBD2	TGTGCCACCAGTGACCCTTCAGCGGGGGGGCTCGAGCAGTACTTC	CATSDPSAGGLEQYF
once	TRBV5-6	TRBJ1-2	NA	TGTGCCAGCAGCCTCGAAGCCGTCGGCTACACCTTC	CASSLEAVGYTF
NA	TRBV18	TRBJ2-1	TRBD1	TGTGCCAGCTCACCCGGGACAGGGTCTTACAATGAGCAGTTCTTC	CASSPGTGSYNEQFF
NA	TRBV15	TRBJ2-4	NA	TGTGCCACCAGCAGAGATCAGGGTCCAGCCAAAAACATTCAGTACTTC	CATSRDQGPAKNIQYF
NA	TRBV6-1	TRBJ2-1	TRBD2	TGTGCCAGCAGTGACCGGACTAGCGGTTACTACAATGAGCAGTTCTTC	CASSDRTSGYYNEQFF
NA	TRBV7-2	TRBJ2-3	TRBD2	TGTGCCAGCAGCCGGGGGGAGGTAGACGCAGATACGCAGTATTTT	CASSRGEVDADTQYF
few	TRBV6-5	TRBJ1-2	NA	TGTGCCAGCAGTTATTCACAGAACCCCCTCTATGGCTACACCTTC	CASSYSQNPLYGYTF
NA	TRBV7-6	TRBJ2-3	NA	TGTGCCAGCAGCTTAAAAGGCCTCGGGGAAGTCCCAGATACGCAGTATTTT	CASSLKGLGEVPDTQYF
once	TRBV18	TRBJ2-7	TRBD1	TGTGCCAGCTCAGGGGGCGGACAGGGATCCTACGAGCAGTACTTC	CASSGGGQGSYEQYF
once	TRBV5-1	TRBJ2-3	TRBD2	TGCGCCAGCAGCGTAGCGGGGGCCACAGATACGCAGTATTTT	CASSVAGATDTQYF
NA	TRBV6-5	TRBJ2-3	TRBD1	TGTGCCAGCAGTCCCGAGACAGGGCGAACAGATACGCAGTATTTT	CASSPETGRTDTQYF
NA	TRBV18	TRBJ2-5	NA	TGTGCCAGCTCACCACTCCGAGAGACCCAGTACTTC	CASSPLRETQYF
NA	TRBV6-6	TRBJ2-7	NA	TGTGCCAGCAGTGGCGGAAGCGAGCAGTACTTC	CASSGGSEQYF
NA	TRBV4-1	TRBJ2-3	TRBD2	TGCGCCAGCAGCCAAGAGTATGTCGGGGGGGCGGGCACAGATACGCAGTATTTT	CASSQEYVGGAGTDTQYF
NA	TRBV20-1	TRBJ1-2	TRBD1	TGCAGTGCTAGTGGGGGAAAACAGGGGGCGCGATTC	CSASGGKQGARF
NA	TRBV3-1/TRBV3-2	TRBJ2-5	TRBD2	TGTGCCAGCAGCCAAAGCTTAGCGGGGGGGCAAGAGACCCAGTACTTC	CASSQSLAGGQETQYF
NA	TRBV11-2	TRBJ2-5	TRBD1	TGTGCCAGCAGCACTCACAGGGGCGAGACCCAGTACTTC	CASSTHRGETQYF
many	TRBV7-2	TRBJ1-2	NA	TGTGCCAGCAGCTTCTCCAGGGATGACTATGGCTACACCTTC	CASSFSRDDYGYTF
NA	TRBV7-3	TRBJ2-7	NA	TGTGCCAGCAGCTTATCGCGTGGAGCCGAGCAGTACTTC	CASSLSRGAEQYF
NA	TRBV18	TRBJ1-1	NA	TGTGCCAGCTCATCGCAGGGGTGGGACACTGAAGCTTTCTTT	CASSSQGWDTEAFF
NA	TRBV5-1	TRBJ2-1	TRBD1	TGCGCCAGCAGCGGGCGGGTTTTGGACAGGGGAAATGAGCAGTTCTTC	CASSGRVLDRGNEQFF
NA	TRBV11-2	TRBJ2-7	NA	TGTGCCAGCAGCCCGTCGGGACACCAACTCTCATATTCCTACGAGCAGTACTTC	CASSPSGHQLSYSYEQYF
few	TRBV7-2	TRBJ2-7	TRBD2	TGTGCCAGCTCCCCTCTCGCTAGCGGTTACGAGCAGTACTTC	CASSPLASGYEQYF
NA	TRBV10-2	TRBJ2-2	NA	TGCGCCAGCATCTACGAAGCGGCCGGGGAGCTGTTTTTT	CASIYEAAGELFF